Listed here are 25 T cell receptor beta chains from one sample, sequenced in a study of CD8 T cells in ankylosing spondylitis. TCRdb independently ran MiXCR on the 5' RACE reads; one entry per CDR3 protein. The data show 200,000 to 300,000 distinct CDR3 sequences, roughly 10% seen once. Sequencing was performed on blood, either unsorted or a sorted T cell fraction (not recorded which). The source of these receptors is a male donor with ankylosing spondylitis or in good health (not recorded which).

V and J are TRBV5-1 and TRBJ2-3; weak D call: TRBD1 (5 bases). The CDR3 contains 13 residues. V was pared by 3 bases and J by 5 bases, with 10 bases between. The germline V gene encodes CDR1 SGHRS and CDR2 YFSETQ. The CDR3 region is CASSWTFLDTQYF. CDR3 DNA sequence: TGCGCCAGCAGCTGGACATTTTTAGATACGCAGTATTTT.

On this clonotype: One junction end does not reproduce the germline sequence, and a read error may be involved. V and J are TRBV18 and TRBJ2-5, with D unresolved. The CDR3 is 14 residues long. CDR1 and CDR2 from the germline V gene are KGHSH and LQKENI. The CDR3 DNA is TGTGTCAGCTCACCGAGAGGAAACCAAGAGACCCAGTACTTC. It translates to CVSSPRGNQETQYF.

The V gene is TRBV8-2, the J gene TRBJ2-1; the D call in the table, TRBD2, was not verified against the DNA. TRBV8-2 is flagged as a pseudogene. The CDR3 contains 14 residues. The CDR3 loop reads CAMGPGPVADEQFF. In nucleotides, the CDR3 is TGTGCCATGGGCCCTGGGCCCGTCGCGGATGAGCAGTTCTTC.

This chain uses TRBV2 with TRBJ2-7; no definite D call. With 5 bases removed from V and 3 bases from J, the gap between germline ends came to 5 bases. This CDR3 spans 11 amino acids. In germline, CDR1 is SNHLY, CDR2 FYNNEI. The CDR3 sequence is CASSPIYEQYF. The CDR3 DNA follows: TGTGCCAGCAGTCCTATCTACGAGCAGTACTTC.

This clonotype was seen ten or more times. The chain couples TRBV20-1 to TRBJ2-7; weak D call: TRBD1 (5 bases). Germline CDR1 and CDR2: DFQATT and SNEGSKA (reference sequence). CDR3 length: 14 residues. V was trimmed by 0 bases and J by 2 bases, leaving 11 bases between them. The CDR3, as DNA: TGCAGTGCTAGAGATCAGGGCACCCCCTACGAGCAGTACTTC. This translates into CSARDQGTPYEQYF.

This clonotype came up many times. The V and J genes are TRBV20-1 and TRBJ2-7, with D possibly being TRBD2 (5 bases). Trimming removed 4 bases from V and 4 bases from J, with 17 bases in between. CDR3 length equals 14 residues. The germline gives CDR1 DFQATT, CDR2 SNEGSKA (reference sequence). The CDR3 DNA is TGCAGTGCTACTTACGGGGTTAAGGTGTACGAGCAGTACTTC. Its translation: CSATYGVKVYEQYF.

V gene TRBV5-6 combines with J gene TRBJ2-7; 7 bases map to TRBD1. The CDR3 contains 13 residues. J was trimmed by 8 bases and V by 1 base; bases with no gene match: 6. CDR1 and CDR2 from the germline V gene are SGHDT and YYEEEE. The CDR3 loop reads CASSLSGQEKQYF. In DNA form, the CDR3 reads TGTGCCAGCAGCTTGTCTGGACAGGAAAAGCAGTACTTC.

This clonotype was recorded many times. The junction departs from the called germline gene at one end, perhaps through a read error. The rearrangement links TRBV12-3 or TRBV12-4 to TRBJ2-1; D gene uncertain. The CDR3 totals 12 residues. CDR3 in amino acids: CASSLGNYEQFF. DNA for the CDR3: TGTGCCAGCAGCTTAGGGAACTATGAGCAGTTCTTC.

This clonotype showed up many times. The rearrangement links TRBV12-3 or TRBV12-4 to TRBJ2-3; D call uncertain. V was shortened by 6 bases and J by 6 bases, with 10 bases between the two germline ends. The CDR3 extends over 12 amino acids. The CDR3 spells CASRRKADTQYF. The CDR3 coding sequence is TGTGCCAGCAGGCGCAAGGCGGATACGCAGTATTTT.

This clonotype was found many times. The chain recombines TRBV3-1 with TRBJ2-2; no clear D. CDR3 length equals 13 residues. Trimming cost V 4 bases and J 6 bases, with 9 bases left between them. Germline assignment: CDR1 LGHDT and CDR2 YNNKEL (reference sequence). CDR3 in amino acids: CASSPDIAGELFF. CDR3 DNA sequence: TGTGCCAGCAGCCCTGACATCGCCGGGGAGCTGTTTTTT.

The chain uses TRBV5-1 and TRBJ2-3; D might be TRBD2 (6 bases). The V end lost 0 bases, the J end lost 2 bases, and 25 bases lay between the germline ends. The CDR3 is 20 residues long. Per the germline V gene, CDR1 is SGHRS and CDR2 is YFSETQ. In DNA form, the CDR3 reads TGCGCCAGCAGCTTGGTGGGGGGAATCTTCACGCTGACCTTCACAGATACGCAGTATTTT. It yields the protein CASSLVGGIFTLTFTDTQYF.

This clonotype was observed many times. The CDR3 bases are TGTGCCAGCAGCCCCGGGGTTGGCTACACCTTC. Translated: CASSPGVGYTF. The chain joins TRBV6-5 to TRBJ1-2; D is ambiguous. This CDR3 is built from 11 residues. Per germline, CDR1 MNHEY and CDR2 SVGAGI. Trimming cost V 6 bases and J 7 bases, with 9 bases left between them.

This clonotype was counted ten times or more. The gene calls are TRBV12-3 or TRBV12-4 and TRBJ1-5, with TRBD1 as a possible D gene (6 bases). There are 14 residues in the CDR3. The V and J ends lost 6 bases and 3 bases respectively, with 12 bases between them. CDR3 nucleotide sequence: TGTGCCAGCAGCGTACAGGGCCCCAATCAGCCCCAGCATTTT. Its translation: CASSVQGPNQPQHF.

This chain links TRBV5-1 with TRBJ1-1; D gene unclear. The CDR3 totals 15 residues. The V and J ends lost 4 bases and 5 bases respectively, with 18 bases between them. Per germline, CDR1 SGHRS and CDR2 YFSETQ. CDR3 DNA sequence: TGCGCCAGCAGCCCACTGTCATTACTAATGACTGAAGCTTTCTTT. Translated: CASSPLSLLMTEAFF.

Many counts were recorded for this clonotype. This chain joins TRBV10-3 and TRBJ2-1; D is unclear. Germline V gives CDR1 ENHRY, CDR2 SYGVKD. V dropped 0 bases and J dropped 14 bases, with 8 bases sitting between them. CDR3 length equals 11 residues. The CDR3 spells CAISESTEKFF. The CDR3 DNA sequence: TGTGCCATCAGTGAGTCGACGGAAAAGTTCTTC.

This clonotype was picked up many times. This chain joins TRBV27 and TRBJ1-2, with 8 bases aligning to TRBD1. CDR1 MNHEY and CDR2 SMNVEV come from the germline V gene (reference sequence). The CDR3 spans 14 residues. V shed 4 bases and J 6 bases; nucleotides not matched to a gene: 7. The CDR3 here is CASSSIWTGHGYTF. CDR3 in DNA: TGTGCCAGCAGTTCGATTTGGACAGGGCATGGCTACACCTTC.

This clonotype was found many times. This chain joins TRBV12-3 or TRBV12-4 and TRBJ1-5; D not certain. CDR3 size: 13 residues. V lost 7 bases and J lost 4, with 11 bases in between. Here the CDR3 DNA reads TGTGCCAGCACCCCCCCGGGGAATCAGCCCCAGCATTTT. This codes for CASTPPGNQPQHF.

This clonotype has at least ten counts. The chain combines TRBV29-1 with TRBJ2-2; D ambiguous. There are 13 residues in the CDR3. The germline CDR1 and CDR2 sequences are SQVTM and ANQGSEA. V lost 7 bases, J lost 1 base, and 10 bases lay in between. CDR3: CSAVPENTGELFF. CDR3 coding DNA: TGCAGCGCCGTGCCAGAGAACACCGGGGAGCTGTTTTTT.

This clonotype was observed at least ten times. The rearrangement uses TRBV5-1 and TRBJ2-1; TRBD2 might be the D (5 bases). CDR3 length equals 15 residues. Germline values: CDR1 SGHRS, CDR2 YFSETQ. Trimming removed 2 bases from V and 4 bases from J, with 13 bases in between. The CDR3 spells CASSFEGETYNEQFF. Written as DNA, the CDR3 is TGCGCCAGCAGCTTTGAGGGTGAAACTTACAATGAGCAGTTCTTC.

This clonotype has at least ten counts. This chain links TRBV20-1 with TRBJ2-7; D may be TRBD1 (6 bases). Germline CDR1 DFQATT, CDR2 SNEGSKA (reference sequence). The CDR3 extends over 11 amino acids. V lost 5 bases, J lost 4 bases, and 9 bases lay in between. CDR3 nucleotide sequence: TGCAGTGCTTCAAGGGGGTACGAGCAGTACTTC. Amino acids: CSASRGYEQYF.

This clonotype was picked up a small number of times. The chain combines TRBV5-1 with TRBJ2-3; TRBD1 agrees at 7 bases. The V segment lost 7 bases and the J segment 6 bases; nucleotides outside the gene matches: 14. The germline V gene has CDR1 SGHRS and CDR2 YFSETQ. CDR3 length equals 15 residues. This chain's CDR3 is CASGRSDRVWDTQYF. The DNA of the CDR3 is TGCGCCAGCGGGCGATCCGACAGGGTCTGGGATACGCAGTATTTT.

This clonotype appeared many times. The V gene is TRBV5-1, the J gene TRBJ1-1; 8 positions match TRBD1. The CDR3 is 14 residues long. Germline V lookup: CDR1 SGHRS, CDR2 YFSETQ. V shed 5 bases, J shed 0 bases, and the junction held 3 bases outside the gene matches. The CDR3 protein is CASRSGQVNTEAFF. CDR3 sequence (DNA): TGCGCCAGCAGATCGGGACAGGTGAACACTGAAGCTTTCTTT.

This clonotype was detected many times. The rearrangement joins TRBV5-1 to TRBJ2-2, with 7 bases fitting TRBD2. Trimming cost V 2 bases and J 9 bases; bases outside gene matches: 10. The CDR3 loop spans 15 amino acids. The V gene's germline CDR1 is SGHRS and CDR2 YFSETQ. As DNA, the CDR3 is TGCGCCAGCAGCTTTGGGAGCGGGGCCAGCCGGGAGCTGTTTTTT. This encodes CASSFGSGASRELFF. Complete variable domain (other parts from reference TRBV5-1 and TRBJ2-2): KAGVTQTPRYLIKTRGQQVTLSCSPISGHRSVSWYQQTPGQGLQFLFEYFSETQRNKGNFPGRFSGRQFSNSRSEMNVSTLELGDSALYLCASSFGSGASRELFFGEGSRLTVL.

This clonotype was recorded many times. The DNA for the CDR3 is TGCGCCAGCAGCCAAGTCATTGAAGCAACTAAAACCTACAATGAGCAGTTCTTC. Its protein product is CASSQVIEATKTYNEQFF. The chain couples TRBV4-1 to TRBJ2-1; unclear D gene. From germline, CDR1 is MGHRA and CDR2 YSYEKL. The CDR3 has 18 amino acids. V was pared by 1 base and J by 2 bases, with 18 bases between.

The chain employs TRBV28 and TRBJ2-7; 9 positions match TRBD2. Germline V gene sequence: CDR1 MDHEN, CDR2 SYDVKM. The CDR3 runs 14 residues. The V and J ends lost 3 bases and 6 bases, in that order; junction bases with no gene match: 6. The CDR3 loop reads CASSLPSGILEQYF. The CDR3 coding sequence is TGTGCCAGCAGTTTGCCTAGCGGGATACTCGAGCAGTACTTC.